The 13 T cell receptor beta chains listed next were all sequenced from one sample in a study of cytomegalovirus exposure and HLA in healthy donors. The PCR had 60 Vbeta and 13 Jbeta primers. Clones were sequenced by immunoSEQ multiplex PCR, and TCRdb holds only the in-frame ones, with some missing. The table includes 180,000 or so clones, about 82% detected once. Material: PBMCs. The receptor set was obtained from a man between 18 and 35 years old in good health and CMV-seronegative.

The chain employs TRBV6-5 and TRBJ2-1; maybe TRBD2 (6 bases). Trimming left V 0 bases short and J 0 bases short, with 9 bases between. CDR3 length: 16 residues. Germline CDR1 reads MNHEY; CDR2 reads SVGAGI. CDR3 in DNA: TGTGCCAGCAGTTACTCCCTTAGCGGCTCCTACAATGAGCAGTTCTTC. Translation: CASSYSLSGSYNEQFF.

This clone was seen only a few times. As DNA, the CDR3 is TGTGCCAGTAGTATTGCTGGGGCCCCTGGGGCCAACGTCCTGACTTTC. This encodes CASSIAGAPGANVLTF. The chain links TRBV19 to TRBJ2-6; tentative D call: TRBD1 (5 bases). The CDR3 is 16 amino acids. The V and J ends lost 3 bases and 2 bases respectively, with 11 bases between them. Looked up from germline, CDR1 is LNHDA and CDR2 is SQIVND (reference sequence).

This chain joins TRBV6-1 and TRBJ2-1; 8 bases line up with TRBD1. The CDR3 contains 13 residues. The V segment lost 8 bases and the J segment 7 bases; nucleotides outside the gene matches: 7. Germline assignment: CDR1 MNHNS and CDR2 SASEGT. CDR3 sequence reads: CASLGTGRNEQFF. CDR3 sequence (DNA): TGTGCCAGCTTGGGGACAGGCCGGAATGAGCAGTTCTTC.

The chain couples TRBV30 to TRBJ2-7; tentative D call: TRBD1 (6 bases). The CDR3 has 14 amino acids. Germline assignment: CDR1 GTSNPN and CDR2 SVGIG (reference sequence). V lost 0 bases and J lost 2, with 11 bases in between. CDR3 amino acids: CAWSVGQGTYEQYF. The CDR3 coding sequence is TGTGCCTGGAGTGTGGGCCAGGGGACCTACGAGCAGTACTTC.

A remark on this clone: Other DNA sequences from this sample encode an identical CDR3 as well. The rearrangement links TRBV10-2 to TRBJ2-7, with D possibly matching TRBD1 (6 bases). Trimming pared 0 bases from V and 4 bases from J, leaving 10 bases between. There are 14 residues in the CDR3. The germline CDR1 and CDR2 sequences are WSHSY and SAAADI. The CDR3 DNA sequence: TGCGCCAGCAGTGAGTCTTGGGGGCCTTACGAGCAGTACTTC. The encoded protein is CASSESWGPYEQYF.

This clone occurred a few times. The V call is TRBV25-1, the J call TRBJ2-7; D might be TRBD1 (6 bases). The CDR3 is 14 residues long. In germline, CDR1 is MGHDK, CDR2 SYGVNS. Between the trimmed V and J ends, which lost 5 bases and 5 bases, there was a span of 16 bases. In DNA form, the CDR3 reads TGTGCCAGCAGTTCATATGGGGGCAGGGACGAGCAGTACTTC. This gives the protein CASSSYGGRDEQYF.

This clone came up a few times. The gene calls are TRBV13 and TRBJ2-1, with 8 positions matching TRBD2. The germline CDR1 and CDR2 sequences are PRHDT and FYEKMQ (reference sequence). The CDR3 totals 17 residues. With V trimmed by 5 bases and J by 7 bases, 16 bases remained unmatched. CDR3 coding DNA: TGTGCCAGCAGCCCAAGAAGCTCGGGGGGGCCGGGGAATGAGCAGTTCTTC. Protein: CASSPRSSGGPGNEQFF.

This clone was counted once. The rearrangement links TRBV6-1 to TRBJ2-2; tentatively, D is TRBD2 (6 bases). The CDR3 is made up of 14 amino acids. Germline V gene sequence: CDR1 MNHNS, CDR2 SASEGT. Trimming left V 8 bases short and J 4 bases short, with 14 bases between. DNA of the CDR3: TGTGCCAGCCGACTAGGGGTTATCACCGGGGAGCTGTTTTTT. It specifies CASRLGVITGELFF.

The chain employs TRBV10-1 and TRBJ2-3, with TRBD1 identical over 8 bases. The ends lost 5 bases at V and 2 bases at J; junction bases unmatched: 12. Looked up from germline, CDR1 is WNHNN and CDR2 is SYGVQD (reference sequence). The CDR3 spans 17 residues. DNA for the CDR3: TGCGCCAGCAGTCCCGGGACAGGAGCACTTTACACAGATACGCAGTATTTT. It encodes CASSPGTGALYTDTQYF.

The rearrangement joins TRBV28 to TRBJ2-3, with D possibly matching TRBD1 (8 bases). The CDR3 is 13 residues long. Trimming shortened V by 4 bases and J by 5 bases, and 10 bases separated the two germline ends. Per the germline V gene, CDR1 is MDHEN and CDR2 is SYDVKM. For the CDR3, the DNA is TGTGCCAGCAGTTACAGGGGGGGAGATACGCAGTATTTT. Translating it yields CASSYRGGDTQYF.

The CDR3, as DNA: TGTGCCAGCAGCCGGCTGGGGGCTGAAACAAACGAGCAGTACTTC. Its translation: CASSRLGAETNEQYF. The chain recombines TRBV7-8 with TRBJ2-7; tentative D call: TRBD1 (6 bases). The germline V gene encodes CDR1 SGHVS and CDR2 FQNEAQ. The V end lost 5 bases, the J end lost 5 bases, and 19 bases lay between the germline ends. CDR3 length: 15 residues.

J is TRBJ2-7 and V is TRBV28, with D possibly being TRBD2 (6 bases). The CDR3 is 14 residues long. V was cut by 5 bases and J by 7 bases, with 18 bases left in between. Germline V lookup: CDR1 MDHEN, CDR2 SYDVKM. CDR3 in amino acids: CASSPRDGGWEQYF. The CDR3 coding sequence is TGTGCCAGCAGTCCCCGGGACGGGGGATGGGAGCAGTACTTC. The entire variable domain, with the rest obtained from reference TRBV28 and TRBJ2-7, is as follows: DVKVTQSSRYLVKRTGEKVFLECVQDMDHENMFWYRQDPGLGLRLIYFSYDVKMKEKGDIPEGYSVSREKKERFSLILESASTNQTSMYLCASSPRDGGWEQYFGPGTRLTVT.

The CDR3 DNA follows: TGTGCCAGCACCCGAACGACAGGGGGCGGCTACGAGCAGTACTTC. It is translated as CASTRTTGGGYEQYF. The chain couples TRBV28 to TRBJ2-7; TRBD1 matches 10 bases. Germline CDR1 MDHEN, CDR2 SYDVKM. The CDR3 is 15 amino acids. V was pared by 7 bases and J by 3 bases, with 9 bases of the junction left unmatched.